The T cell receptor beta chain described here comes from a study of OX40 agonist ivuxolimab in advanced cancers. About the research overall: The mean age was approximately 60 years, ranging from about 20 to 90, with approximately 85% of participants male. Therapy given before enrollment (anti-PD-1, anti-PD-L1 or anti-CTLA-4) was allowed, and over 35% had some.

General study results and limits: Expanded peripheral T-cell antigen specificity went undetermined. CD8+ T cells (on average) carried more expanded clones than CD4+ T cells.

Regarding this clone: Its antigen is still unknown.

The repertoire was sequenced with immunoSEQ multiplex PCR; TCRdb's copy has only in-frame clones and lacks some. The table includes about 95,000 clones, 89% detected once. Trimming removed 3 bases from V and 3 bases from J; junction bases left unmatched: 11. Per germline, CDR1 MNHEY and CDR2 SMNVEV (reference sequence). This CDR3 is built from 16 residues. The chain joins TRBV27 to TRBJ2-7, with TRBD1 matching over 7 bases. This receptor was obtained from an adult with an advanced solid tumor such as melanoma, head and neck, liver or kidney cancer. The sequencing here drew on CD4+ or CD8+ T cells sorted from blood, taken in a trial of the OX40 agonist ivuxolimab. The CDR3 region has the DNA TGTGCCAGCAGTTTCAGTGGTGGGACAGCCTACTACGAGCAGTACTTC. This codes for CASSFSGGTAYYEQYF.